Here is one T cell receptor (beta chain) with its context. The sample originates from a study of TIL therapy for anti-PD-1-resistant metastatic lung cancer. The sample's time point: pre-treatment sample, taken before nivolumab and TIL therapy. Tumor tissue came from excised metastases, mostly pleural nodules or supraclavicular lymph nodes. Progressing patients received lymphodepletion, expanded TIL infusion and IL-2. Adults with stage 4 NSCLC were enrolled in a phase I trial. The libraries were made with immunoSEQ v3. Each library reached around 1.9 million read pairs, or about 5-6.5 million at deep level. Using immunoSEQ multiplex PCR, the repertoire was profiled, and TCRdb retains in-frame clones only, with some absent. The table shows about 100,000 clones, with roughly 65% occurring only once. CDR1 KGHSH and CDR2 LQKENI come from the germline V gene. Between the trimmed V and J ends, which lost 1 base and 4 bases, there was a span of 5 bases. The CDR3 has 13 amino acids.

This chain connects TRBV18 to TRBJ2-1; D is undetermined. This receptor was obtained from a person between 25 and 80 years old with non-small cell lung cancer. Sequencing used tumor tissue, obtained at baseline. The CDR3 bases are TGTGCCAGCTCACCACTGCAATACAATGAGCAGTTCTTC. This codes for CASSPLQYNEQFF.